This record covers a single TCR beta chain. Its specificity is not known. Via MiXCR, TCRdb re-called the 5' RACE reads, giving one row per CDR3 protein. The sample lists around 340,000 distinct CDR3 sequences, more than 20% occurring once. These data are taken from a study of CD8 T cells in ankylosing spondylitis. Study observations and caveats: Existing reports had already noted some motif variants in reactive arthritis synovial fluid and blood. Clones linked to disease, bearing a CD8+ phenotype, were relatively rare in peripheral blood. Matched ankylosing spondylitis synovial fluid reportedly contained a significantly enriched population of disease-linked clones.

V was clipped by 2 bases and J by 5 bases; unmatched bases: 9. The CDR3 extends over 15 amino acids. The germline gives CDR1 SGHAT, CDR2 FQNNGV. Sequencing used blood, either unsorted or a sorted T cell fraction (not recorded which). The chain couples TRBV11-2 to TRBJ2-7; the match to TRBD2 covers 7 bases. The receptor was derived from a male donor with ankylosing spondylitis or in good health (not recorded which). DNA of the CDR3: TGTGCCAGCAGCTTACTCTCTGGGGGGGACGACGAGCAGTACTTC. Translation gives CASSLLSGGDDEQYF.